This T cell receptor beta chain was identified in a study of identical twins. Study conclusions and caveats: Conclusions leaned on cross-sectional statistical analysis and did not track the same donors over time. There was more out-of-frame TCR alpha sharing in monozygotic twins than models estimated. Invariant MAIT and iNKT cells could partly confound zero-insertion analyses.

As concerns this clonotype: As yet, its antigen is unknown.

A template switching step contributed a universal primer site, while unique molecular identifiers were present in the cDNA. TCRdb used MiXCR to reprocess the 5' RACE reads, holding one entry per CDR3 protein. The sample holds hundreds of thousands of distinct CDR3 sequences; 9% to 15% are singletons and the top ten take around 1.5%. V shed 5 bases, J shed 7 bases, and the junction held 10 bases outside the gene matches. There are 15 residues in the CDR3. The germline CDR1 and CDR2 sequences are DFQATT and SNEGSKA (reference sequence). These data were also filed under a second study, of yellow fever vaccine responses in identical twins.

The V and J genes are TRBV20-1 and TRBJ2-3; 12 nucleotides line up with TRBD2. The receptor was derived from a woman between 18 and 29 years old in good health. The sequencing input was PBMCs. This chain's CDR3 is CSAPTPSGGDYTQYF. CDR3 coding DNA: TGCAGTGCTCCCACTCCTAGCGGGGGGGACTATACGCAGTATTTT.